The text below deals with one T cell receptor (beta chain). This entry belongs to a study of Tregs in tolerant kidney transplant recipients. TCRdb keeps only in-frame clones here, not all; method: immunoSEQ multiplex PCR. The data contain about 240,000 clones, about 86% of them singletons. The CDR3 extends over 16 amino acids. V trimming: 0 bases; J trimming: 6 bases; junction bases outside the gene matches: 7. Germline V gene data show CDR1 as SGHRS and CDR2 as YFSETQ. The V and J genes are TRBV5-1 and TRBJ2-7; 12 bases match TRBD2. Input material: CD4+ T cells from blood. The source is a human donor in good health. The DNA for the CDR3 is TGCGCCAGCAGCTTGGTTGCCTGGACTAGCGGGATCGAGCAGTACTTC. The encoded protein is CASSLVAWTSGIEQYF.